This TCR beta chain was documented in a study of siplizumab effects on memory and regulatory T cells. Findings of the study overall: It was not possible to assign a naive or memory phenotype to roughly 80-97% of proliferating CD4+ or CD8+ clones. Naive T cells appeared more varied than memory cells and looked like key alloresponse contributors.

V was shortened by 6 bases and J by 10 bases, with 18 bases between the two germline ends. Germline CDR1 and CDR2: MNHEY and SVGAGI. The CDR3 loop spans 13 amino acids. Only in-frame clones appear in the TCRdb table, and some are missing; sequencing was by immunoSEQ multiplex PCR. The sample contains over 85,000 clones, roughly 89% of which appear only once. About this clone itself: Antigen: not known.

This sequence joins TRBV6-5 and TRBJ1-1; unclear D gene. The sample consisted of CD4+ T cells sorted from blood. The TCR sequence derives from a human donor in good health. CDR3 in DNA: TGTGCCAGCAGCCCGACGGGAACACTGAGAGCTTTCTTT. This translates into CASSPTGTLRAFF.